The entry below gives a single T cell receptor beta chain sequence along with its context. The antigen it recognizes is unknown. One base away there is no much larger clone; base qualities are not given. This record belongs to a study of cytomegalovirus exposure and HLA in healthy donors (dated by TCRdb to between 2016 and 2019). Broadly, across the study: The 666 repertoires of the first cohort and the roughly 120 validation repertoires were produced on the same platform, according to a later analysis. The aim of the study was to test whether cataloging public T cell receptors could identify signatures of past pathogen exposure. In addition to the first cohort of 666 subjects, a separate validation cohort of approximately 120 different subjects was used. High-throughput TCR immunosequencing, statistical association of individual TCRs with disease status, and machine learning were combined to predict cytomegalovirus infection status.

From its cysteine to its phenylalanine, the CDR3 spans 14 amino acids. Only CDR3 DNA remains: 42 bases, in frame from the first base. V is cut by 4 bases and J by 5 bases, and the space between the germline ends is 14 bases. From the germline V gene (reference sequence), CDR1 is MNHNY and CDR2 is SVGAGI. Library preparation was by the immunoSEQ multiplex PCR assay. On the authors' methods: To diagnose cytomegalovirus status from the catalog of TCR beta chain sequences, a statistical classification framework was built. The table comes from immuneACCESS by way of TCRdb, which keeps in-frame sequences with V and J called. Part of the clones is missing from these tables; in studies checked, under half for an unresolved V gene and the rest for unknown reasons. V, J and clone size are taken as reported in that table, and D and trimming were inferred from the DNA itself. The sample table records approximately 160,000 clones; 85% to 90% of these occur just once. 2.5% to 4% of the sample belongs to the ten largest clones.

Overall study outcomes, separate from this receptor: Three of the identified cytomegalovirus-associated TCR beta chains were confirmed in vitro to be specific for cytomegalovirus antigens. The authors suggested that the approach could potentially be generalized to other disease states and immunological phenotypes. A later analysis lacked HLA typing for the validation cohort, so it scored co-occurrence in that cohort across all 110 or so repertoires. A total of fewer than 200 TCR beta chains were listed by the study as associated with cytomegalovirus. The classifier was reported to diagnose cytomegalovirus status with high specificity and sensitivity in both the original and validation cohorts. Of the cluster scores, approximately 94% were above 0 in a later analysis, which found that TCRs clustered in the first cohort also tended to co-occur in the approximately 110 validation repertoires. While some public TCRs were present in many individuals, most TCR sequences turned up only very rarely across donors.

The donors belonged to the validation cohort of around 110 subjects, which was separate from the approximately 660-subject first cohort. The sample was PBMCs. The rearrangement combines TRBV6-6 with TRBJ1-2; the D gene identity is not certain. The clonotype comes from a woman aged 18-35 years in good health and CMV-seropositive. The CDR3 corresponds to CASSSNGIAYGYTF. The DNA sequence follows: TGTGCCAGCAGTTCGAACGGGATAGCGTATGGCTACACCTTC.